Described below is a single TCR beta chain sequence and its context. These data originate in a study of Ad26.COV2.S vaccination and SARS-CoV-2 variants. CDR3 size: 14 residues. V trimming: 0 bases; J trimming: 12 bases; junction bases outside the gene matches: 8. Germline V lookup: CDR1 SQVTM, CDR2 ANQGSEA. TCRdb's table, derived via immunoSEQ multiplex PCR, lists solely in-frame clones and lacks some. This table has some 190,000 clones, roughly 87% appearing once. The sample here was peripheral blood, taken after recovery from COVID-19. The TCR was taken from a human donor who had recovered from COVID-19. The chain employs TRBV29-1 and TRBJ2-4, with 10 nucleotides matching TRBD1. The DNA of the CDR3 is TGCAGCGTTGAAGATCGGGGGACAGGGGTTACTCAGTACTTC. Protein product: CSVEDRGTGVTQYF.